Listed below are T cell receptor beta chains from one sample, sequenced in a study of OX40 agonist ivuxolimab in advanced cancers. Assay used: immunoSEQ multiplex PCR; TCRdb lists only in-frame clones, some missing. This table holds 60,000 to 95,000 clones, roughly 84% found once. The source material was CD4+ or CD8+ T cells sorted from blood, sampled in a trial of the OX40 agonist ivuxolimab. The receptor set was obtained from an adult with an advanced solid tumor such as melanoma, head and neck, liver or kidney cancer. CDR3s include the opening cysteine and the closing phenylalanine or tryptophan. D genes are given only for firm matches. The size of a clone is reported for some rows only, either as once, few or many, or as a class for expanded clones.

cdr3_nt,cdr3_aa,clone_size,d_call,cdr3_length,v_call,j_call
TGCAGTGCTATTTACACAGATACGCAGTATTTT,CSAIYTDTQYF,-,-,11,TRBV20-1,TRBJ2-3
TGTGCCAGCAGCTTTAGCGGGGGGGAAGAGACCCAGTACTTC,CASSFSGGEETQYF,-,TRBD2,14,TRBV7-2,TRBJ2-5
TGTGCCAGCTCACCACGAGGGAATCAGCCCCAGCATTTT,CASSPRGNQPQHF,-,-,13,TRBV18,TRBJ1-5
TGTGCCAGCAGTTTACGAGGGGGTTTAGGAAACACCATATATTTT,CASSLRGGLGNTIYF,-,-,15,TRBV28,TRBJ1-3
TGTGCCAGCAGCTCGATCAGCGGGAGTCCGGGCACCGGGGAGCTGTTTTTT,CASSSISGSPGTGELFF,-,TRBD2,17,TRBV7-9,TRBJ2-2
TGTGCCAGCTCTTTCAGTGGGGCCAACGTCCTGACTTTC,CASSFSGANVLTF,-,-,13,TRBV18,TRBJ2-6
TGTGCCAGCTCAGGGAGGGCGGGACACAATGAGCAGTTCTTC,CASSGRAGHNEQFF,-,TRBD2,14,TRBV19,TRBJ2-1
TGCGCCAGCAGCTTGGACCCTGTTTCCTCATTTGGAGATACGCAGTATTTT,CASSLDPVSSFGDTQYF,-,-,17,TRBV5-1,TRBJ2-3
TGTGCCACCGAGGGGGGGCTGAACGAGCAGTACTTC,CATEGGLNEQYF,-,-,12,TRBV10-3,TRBJ2-7
TGTGCCAGCAGCCGGGGACAGGGGACTAGCGGGAGCTACGAGCAGTACTTC,CASSRGQGTSGSYEQYF,few,TRBD2,17,TRBV13,TRBJ2-7
TGTGCCACGGGACATCCAAACACTGAAGCTTTCTTT,CATGHPNTEAFF,-,-,12,TRBV6-5,TRBJ1-1
TGCAGCGTTGAAAGTGTCCGGTGGACTGAAGCTTTCTTT,CSVESVRWTEAFF,-,-,13,TRBV29-1,TRBJ1-1
TGTGCCAGCAGTTACTCGCTCAGATCGAACACTGAAGCTTTCTTT,CASSYSLRSNTEAFF,-,-,15,TRBV6-6,TRBJ1-1
TGTGCCAGTAGTTCTACTCGGCAGGCCGAGCAGTACTTC,CASSSTRQAEQYF,few,-,13,TRBV19,TRBJ2-7
TGTGCCAGCAGCTTAGTGTCGGGCAGTGGGTCCGGGGCCAACGTCCTGACTTTC,CASSLVSGSGSGANVLTF,-,-,18,TRBV7-2,TRBJ2-6
TGTGCCAGCAGTAAACAGGGTCGCGGCTACACCTTC,CASSKQGRGYTF,-,-,12,TRBV6-5,TRBJ1-2
TGTGCCAGCAGCTTGTTCCTGGTACAGGCGAACACCGGGGAGCTGTTTTTT,CASSLFLVQANTGELFF,-,-,17,TRBV5-8,TRBJ2-2
TGTGCCAGCAGTTACGCGAACACTGAAGCTTTCTTT,CASSYANTEAFF,-,-,12,TRBV6-5,TRBJ1-1
TGCGCCAGCAGCGGCCTACAGGGAAACACTGAAGCTTTCTTT,CASSGLQGNTEAFF,once,-,14,TRBV5-1,TRBJ1-1
TGTGCCAGCAGCTTAGGGGCGGTTTCGAGCTCCTACGAGCAGTACTTC,CASSLGAVSSSYEQYF,-,-,16,TRBV7-2,TRBJ2-7
TGTGCCAGCAGTTTAATTTCGGGAGCCTACAATGAGCAGTTCTTC,CASSLISGAYNEQFF,-,-,15,TRBV28,TRBJ2-1
TGTGCCAGCAGTTTTTACGGGGGCAACACCGGGGAGCTGTTTTTT,CASSFYGGNTGELFF,-,-,15,TRBV28,TRBJ2-2
TGTGCCAGCAGCTCGGCGGGACACGGATATGGCTACACCTTC,CASSSAGHGYGYTF,-,-,14,TRBV5-6,TRBJ1-2
TGTGCCAGCAGCAGGGACCGTGACACTGAAGCTTTCTTT,CASSRDRDTEAFF,-,-,13,TRBV7-2,TRBJ1-1
TGTGCCACCTCTGGACAGGTGGAAGGTGAGCAGTTCTTC,CATSGQVEGEQFF,-,TRBD1,13,TRBV19,TRBJ2-1